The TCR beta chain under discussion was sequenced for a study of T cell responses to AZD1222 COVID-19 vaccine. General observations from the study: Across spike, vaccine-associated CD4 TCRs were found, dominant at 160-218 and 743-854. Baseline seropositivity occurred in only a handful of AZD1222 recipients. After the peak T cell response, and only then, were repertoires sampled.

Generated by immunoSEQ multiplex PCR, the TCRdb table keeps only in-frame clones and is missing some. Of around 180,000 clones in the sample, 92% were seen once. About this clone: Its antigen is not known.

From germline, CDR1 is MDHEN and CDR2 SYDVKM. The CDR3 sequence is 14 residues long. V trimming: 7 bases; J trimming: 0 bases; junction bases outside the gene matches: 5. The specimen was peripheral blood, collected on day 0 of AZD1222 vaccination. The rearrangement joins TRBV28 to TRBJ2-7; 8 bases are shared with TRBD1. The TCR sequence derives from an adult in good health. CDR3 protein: CASTAGGSSYEQYV. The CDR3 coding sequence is TGTGCCAGCACTGCAGGGGGCAGCTCCTACGAGCAGTACGTC.